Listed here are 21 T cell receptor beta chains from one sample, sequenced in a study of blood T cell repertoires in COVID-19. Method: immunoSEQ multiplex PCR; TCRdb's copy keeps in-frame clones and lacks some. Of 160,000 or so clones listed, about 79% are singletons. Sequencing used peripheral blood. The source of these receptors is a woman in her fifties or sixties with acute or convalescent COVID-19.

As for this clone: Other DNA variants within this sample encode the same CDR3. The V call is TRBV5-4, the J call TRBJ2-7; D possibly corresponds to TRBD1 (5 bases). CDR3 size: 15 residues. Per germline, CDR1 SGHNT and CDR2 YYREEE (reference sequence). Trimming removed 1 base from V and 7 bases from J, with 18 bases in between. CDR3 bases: TGTGCCAGCAGCTTGAGAACAGGAAGGTCTGGGGAGCAGTACTTC. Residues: CASSLRTGRSGEQYF.

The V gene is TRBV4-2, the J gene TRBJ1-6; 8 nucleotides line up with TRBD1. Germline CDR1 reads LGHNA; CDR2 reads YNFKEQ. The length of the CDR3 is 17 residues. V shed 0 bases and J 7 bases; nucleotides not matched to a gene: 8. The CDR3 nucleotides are TGTGCCAGCAGCCAAGAGTTACGGACAGGGACCAATTCACCCCTCCACTTT. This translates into CASSQELRTGTNSPLHF.

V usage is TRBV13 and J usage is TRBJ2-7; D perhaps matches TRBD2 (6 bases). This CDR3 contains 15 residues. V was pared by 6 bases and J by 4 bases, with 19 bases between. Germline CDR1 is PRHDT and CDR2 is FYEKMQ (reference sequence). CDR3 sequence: CASRIARGGKYEQYF. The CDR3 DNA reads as TGTGCCAGCAGAATAGCGAGGGGCGGGAAGTACGAGCAGTACTTC.

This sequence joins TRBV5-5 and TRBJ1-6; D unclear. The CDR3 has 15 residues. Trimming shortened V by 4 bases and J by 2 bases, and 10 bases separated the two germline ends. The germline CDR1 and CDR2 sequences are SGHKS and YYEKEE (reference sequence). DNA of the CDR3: TGTGCCAGCAGCCCTAGCGCCGCCTATAATTCACCCCTCCACTTT. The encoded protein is CASSPSAAYNSPLHF.

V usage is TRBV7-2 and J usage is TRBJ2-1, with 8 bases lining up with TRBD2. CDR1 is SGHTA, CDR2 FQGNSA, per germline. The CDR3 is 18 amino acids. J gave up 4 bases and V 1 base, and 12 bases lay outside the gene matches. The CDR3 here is CASSLVVYAGGPYNEQFF. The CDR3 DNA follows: TGTGCCAGCAGCTTAGTAGTTTACGCGGGGGGCCCTTACAATGAGCAGTTCTTC.

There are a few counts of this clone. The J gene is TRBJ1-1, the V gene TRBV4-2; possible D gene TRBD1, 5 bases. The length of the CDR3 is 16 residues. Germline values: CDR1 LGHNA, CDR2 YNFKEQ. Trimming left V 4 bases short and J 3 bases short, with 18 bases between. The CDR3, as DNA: TGTGCCAGCAGCCCAGTCGTGGTTAAAGGGGACACTGAAGCTTTCTTT. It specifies CASSPVVVKGDTEAFF.

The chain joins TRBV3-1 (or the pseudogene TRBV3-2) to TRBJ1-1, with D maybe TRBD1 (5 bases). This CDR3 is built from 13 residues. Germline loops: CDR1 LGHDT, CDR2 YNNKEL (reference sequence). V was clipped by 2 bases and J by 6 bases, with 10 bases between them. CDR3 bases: TGTGCCAGCAGCCAACCGGCGGGGGCTGAAGCTTTCTTT. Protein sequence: CASSQPAGAEAFF.

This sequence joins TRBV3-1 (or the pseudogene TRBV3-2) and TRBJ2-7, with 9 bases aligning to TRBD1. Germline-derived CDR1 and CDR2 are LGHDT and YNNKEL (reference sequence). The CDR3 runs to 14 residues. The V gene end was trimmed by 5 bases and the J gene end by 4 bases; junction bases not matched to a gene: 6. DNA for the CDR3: TGTGCCAGCAGCTTCCGGGACAGGGTTTACGAGCAGTACTTC. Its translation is CASSFRDRVYEQYF.

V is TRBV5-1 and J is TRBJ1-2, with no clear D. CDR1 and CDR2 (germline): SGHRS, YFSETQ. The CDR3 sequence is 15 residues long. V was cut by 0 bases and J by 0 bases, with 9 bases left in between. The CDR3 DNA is TGCGCCAGCAGCTTGGCCCGAACAGCTAACTATGGCTACACCTTC. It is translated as CASSLARTANYGYTF.

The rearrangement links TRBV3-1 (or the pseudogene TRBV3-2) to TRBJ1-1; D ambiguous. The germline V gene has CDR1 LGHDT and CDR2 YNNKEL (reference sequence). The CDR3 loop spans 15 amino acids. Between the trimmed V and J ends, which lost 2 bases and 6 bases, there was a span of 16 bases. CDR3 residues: CASSQSILPNPEAFF. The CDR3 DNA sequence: TGTGCCAGCAGCCAATCCATACTCCCCAATCCTGAAGCTTTCTTT.

Here the CDR3 reads CASSWGGANQPQHF. DNA of the CDR3: TGTGCCAGCAGTTGGGGGGGGGCCAATCAGCCCCAGCATTTT. The rearrangement links TRBV6-2 or TRBV6-3 to TRBJ1-5, with D possibly matching TRBD1 (6 bases). Germline V CDR1 and CDR2: MNHEY, SVGEGT. This CDR3 region has 14 residues. Trimming left V 4 bases short and J 3 bases short, with 10 bases between.

CDR3 sequence: CASSQERGGNQPQHF. As DNA, the CDR3 is TGTGCCAGCAGCCAAGAAAGGGGGGGGAATCAGCCCCAGCATTTT. The chain uses TRBV3-1 (or the pseudogene TRBV3-2) and TRBJ1-5, with a possible D match to TRBD1 (6 bases). CDR1 and CDR2 from the germline V gene are LGHDT and YNNKEL (reference sequence). The CDR3 is 15 amino acids. The V gene lost 0 bases and the J gene lost 4 bases, with 10 bases spanning the gap.

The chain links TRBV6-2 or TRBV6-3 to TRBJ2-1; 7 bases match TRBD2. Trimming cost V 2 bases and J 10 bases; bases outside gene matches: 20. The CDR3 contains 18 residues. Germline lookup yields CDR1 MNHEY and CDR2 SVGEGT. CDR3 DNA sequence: TGTGCCAGCAGTTACGGTAGCCCCACTAGCGTGGGCCGCAGCGAGCAGTTCTTC. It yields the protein CASSYGSPTSVGRSEQFF.

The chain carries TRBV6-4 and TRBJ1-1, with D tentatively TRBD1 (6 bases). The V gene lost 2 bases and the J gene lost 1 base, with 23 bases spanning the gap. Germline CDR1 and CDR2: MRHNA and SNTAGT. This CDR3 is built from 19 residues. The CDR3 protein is CASSDAKDRSPLRNTEAFF. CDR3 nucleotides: TGTGCCAGCAGTGACGCGAAAGACAGGTCACCGCTGAGGAACACTGAAGCTTTCTTT.

CDR3 nucleotides: TGCGCCAGCAGCCAAGGACTTTATAGCAATCAGCCCCAGCATTTT. This translates into CASSQGLYSNQPQHF. This rearrangement joins TRBV4-3 to TRBJ1-5; D not certain. The CDR3 sequence is 15 residues long. Trimming shortened V by 1 base and J by 0 bases, and 7 bases separated the two germline ends. CDR1 and CDR2 from the germline V gene are LGHNA and YSLEER.

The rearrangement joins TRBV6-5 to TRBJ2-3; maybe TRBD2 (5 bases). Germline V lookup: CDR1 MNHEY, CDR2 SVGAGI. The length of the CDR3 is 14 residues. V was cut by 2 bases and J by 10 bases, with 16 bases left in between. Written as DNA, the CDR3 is TGTGCCAGCAGTTACACTGTAGCCGAGGGTTCGCAGTATTTT. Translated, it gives CASSYTVAEGSQYF.

The CDR3 DNA sequence: TGTGCCAGCAGTTACTCGACATGGGCCGGCACAGATACGCAGTATTTT. Protein: CASSYSTWAGTDTQYF. This chain connects TRBV6-2 or TRBV6-3 to TRBJ2-3; D call uncertain. The CDR3 loop spans 16 amino acids. Looked up from germline, CDR1 is MNHEY and CDR2 is SVGEGT. Trimming cost V 0 bases and J 1 base, with 11 bases left between them.

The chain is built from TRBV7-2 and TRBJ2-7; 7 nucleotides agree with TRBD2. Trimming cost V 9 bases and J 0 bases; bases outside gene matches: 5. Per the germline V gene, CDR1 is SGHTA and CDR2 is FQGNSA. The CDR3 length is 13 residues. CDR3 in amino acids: CASNRDYSYEQYF. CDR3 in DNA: TGTGCCAGTAACCGGGACTACTCCTACGAGCAGTACTTC.

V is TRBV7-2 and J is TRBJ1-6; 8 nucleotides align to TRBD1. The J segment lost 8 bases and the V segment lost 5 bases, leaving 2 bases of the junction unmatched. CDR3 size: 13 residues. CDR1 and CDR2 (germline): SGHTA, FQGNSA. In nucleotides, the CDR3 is TGTGCCAGCAGCCAGGGGGCGTATTCACCCCTCCACTTT. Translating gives CASSQGAYSPLHF. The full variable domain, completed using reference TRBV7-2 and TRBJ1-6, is GAGVSQSPSNKVTEKGKDVELRCDPISGHTALYWYRQSLGQGLEFLIYFQGNSAPDKSGLPSDRFSAERTGGSVSTLTIQRTQQEDSAVYLCASSQGAYSPLHFGNGTRLTVT.

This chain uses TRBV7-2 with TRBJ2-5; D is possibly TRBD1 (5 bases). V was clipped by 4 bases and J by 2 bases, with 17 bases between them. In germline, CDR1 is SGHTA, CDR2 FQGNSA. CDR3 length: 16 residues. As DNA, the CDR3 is TGTGCCAGCAGCTCCCCTAGGGGCCCCTTACAAGAGACCCAGTACTTC. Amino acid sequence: CASSSPRGPLQETQYF.

The CDR3 reads CASSQDGTSGSSDTQYF. CDR3 nucleotide sequence: TGCGCCAGCAGCCAAGATGGGACTAGCGGGAGCTCAGATACGCAGTATTTT. This chain connects TRBV4-1 to TRBJ2-3, with 14 bases aligning to TRBD2. The CDR3 runs to 17 residues. V lost 0 bases to trimming and J lost 4 bases; unmatched junction nucleotides: 3. Germline loops: CDR1 MGHRA, CDR2 YSYEKL.